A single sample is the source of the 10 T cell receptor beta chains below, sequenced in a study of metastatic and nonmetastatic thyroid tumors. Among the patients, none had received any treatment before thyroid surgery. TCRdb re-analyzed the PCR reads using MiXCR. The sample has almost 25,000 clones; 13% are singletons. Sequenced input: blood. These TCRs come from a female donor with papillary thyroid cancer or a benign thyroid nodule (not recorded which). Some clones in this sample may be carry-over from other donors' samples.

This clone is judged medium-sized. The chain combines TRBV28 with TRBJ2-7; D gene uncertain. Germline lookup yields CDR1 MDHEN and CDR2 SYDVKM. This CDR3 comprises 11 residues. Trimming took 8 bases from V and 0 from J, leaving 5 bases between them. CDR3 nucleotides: TGTGCCAGCCGAAGCTCCTACGAGCAGTACTTC. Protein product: CASRSSYEQYF.

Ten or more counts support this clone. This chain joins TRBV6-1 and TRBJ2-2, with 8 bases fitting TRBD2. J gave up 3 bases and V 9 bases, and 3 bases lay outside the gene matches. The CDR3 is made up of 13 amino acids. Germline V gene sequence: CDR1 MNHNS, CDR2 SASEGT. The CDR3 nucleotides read TGTGCCAGTTATAGCGGGGACACCGGGGAGCTGTTTTTT. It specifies CASYSGDTGELFF.

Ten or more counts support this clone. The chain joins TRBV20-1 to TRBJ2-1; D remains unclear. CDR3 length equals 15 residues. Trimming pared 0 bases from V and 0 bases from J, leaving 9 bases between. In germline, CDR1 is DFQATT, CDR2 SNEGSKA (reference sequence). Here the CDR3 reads CSARDLLSSYNEQFF. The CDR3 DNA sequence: TGCAGTGCTAGAGATCTCCTGAGCTCCTACAATGAGCAGTTCTTC.

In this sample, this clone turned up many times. In DNA, the CDR3 is TGCAGTGCTAGCGCCATTGGACAGGATACAATTAGTAACTATGGCTACACCTTC. This sequence encodes CSASAIGQDTISNYGYTF. V gene TRBV20-1 combines with J gene TRBJ1-2; 7 bases match TRBD1. The CDR3 extends over 18 amino acids. The germline V gene encodes CDR1 DFQATT and CDR2 SNEGSKA (reference sequence). The J segment lost 1 base and the V segment lost 3 bases, leaving 17 bases of the junction unmatched.

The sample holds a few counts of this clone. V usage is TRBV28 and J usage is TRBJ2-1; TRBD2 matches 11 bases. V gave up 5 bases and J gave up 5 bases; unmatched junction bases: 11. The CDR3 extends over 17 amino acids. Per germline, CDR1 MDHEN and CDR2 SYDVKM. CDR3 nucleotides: TGTGCCAGCAGTGCTAGCGGGAGGACCTCGTTTGACAATGAGCAGTTCTTC. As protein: CASSASGRTSFDNEQFF.

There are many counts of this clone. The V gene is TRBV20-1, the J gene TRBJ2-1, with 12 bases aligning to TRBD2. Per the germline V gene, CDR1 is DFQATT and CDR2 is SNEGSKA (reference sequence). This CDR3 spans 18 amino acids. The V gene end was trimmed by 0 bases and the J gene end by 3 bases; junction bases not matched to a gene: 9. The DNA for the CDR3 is TGCAGTGCTAGAGATCCCTCCCGGACTAGCGGGATCTACAATGAGCAGTTCTTC. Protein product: CSARDPSRTSGIYNEQFF.

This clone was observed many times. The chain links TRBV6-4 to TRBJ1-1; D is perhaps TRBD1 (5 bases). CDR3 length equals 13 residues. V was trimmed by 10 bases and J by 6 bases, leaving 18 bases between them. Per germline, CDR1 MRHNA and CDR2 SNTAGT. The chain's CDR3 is CATREGAGSEAFF. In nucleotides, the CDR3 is TGTGCCACCAGGGAGGGTGCGGGGTCTGAAGCTTTCTTT.

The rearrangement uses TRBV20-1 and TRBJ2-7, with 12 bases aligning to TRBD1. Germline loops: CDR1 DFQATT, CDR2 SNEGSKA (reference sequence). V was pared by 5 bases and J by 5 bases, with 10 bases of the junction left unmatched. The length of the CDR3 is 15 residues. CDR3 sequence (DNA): TGCAGTGCTCTCGGGGGGACAGGGGGCAAGAACGAGCAGTACGTC. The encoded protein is CSALGGTGGKNEQYV.

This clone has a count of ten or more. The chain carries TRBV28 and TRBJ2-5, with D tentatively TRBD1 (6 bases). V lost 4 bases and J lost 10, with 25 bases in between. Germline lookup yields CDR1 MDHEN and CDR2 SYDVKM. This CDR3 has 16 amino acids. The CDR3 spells CASSSSRDTKELVQYF. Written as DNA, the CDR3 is TGTGCCAGCAGTTCGAGCCGGGACACTAAAGAGTTGGTCCAGTACTTC.

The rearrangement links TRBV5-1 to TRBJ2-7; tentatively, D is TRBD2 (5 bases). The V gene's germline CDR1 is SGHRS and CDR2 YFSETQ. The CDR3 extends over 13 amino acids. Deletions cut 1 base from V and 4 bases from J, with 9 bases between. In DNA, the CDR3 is TGCGCCAGCAGCTTGAAGGGCGGGTACGAGCAGTACTTC. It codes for CASSLKGGYEQYF.